Shown below are 3 T cell receptor beta chains from a single sample sequenced in a study of blood T cell repertoires in COVID-19. This table comes from immunoSEQ multiplex PCR, and its TCRdb copy is limited to in-frame clones, with some not included. This table holds fewer than 200,000 clones, 79% found once. The specimen sequenced was PBMCs or T cells enriched from blood (not recorded which). Source of these receptors: a woman aged 65 to 85 in a cohort exposed to, infected with or recovered from COVID-19 (not recorded which).

This clone was counted once. The gene calls are TRBV5-4 and TRBJ2-5; possible D gene TRBD1, 5 bases. V lost 0 bases and J lost 7, with 10 bases in between. Looked up from germline, CDR1 is SGHNT and CDR2 is YYREEE (reference sequence). This CDR3 has 13 residues. The CDR3 protein is CASSLEVGATQYF. The CDR3 DNA reads TGTGCCAGCAGCTTGGAAGTAGGGGCGACCCAGTACTTC.

The chain recombines TRBV28 with TRBJ1-5, with 7 bases that match TRBD1. The J segment lost 2 bases and the V segment lost 8 bases, leaving 9 bases of the junction unmatched. The CDR3 loop spans 15 amino acids. Germline V gene lookup returns CDR1 MDHEN and CDR2 SYDVKM. CDR3 DNA: TGTGCCAGCTGGTCCCAGGGGGAAGGCAATCAGCCCCAGCATTTT. Protein sequence: CASWSQGEGNQPQHF.

CDR3 nucleotide sequence: TGTGCCATCAGTGAGTTCGCCCAGGGAGGAGAAGCTTTCTTT. The encoded protein is CAISEFAQGGEAFF. The rearrangement joins TRBV10-3 to TRBJ1-1; a weak D match, TRBD1 (5 bases). This CDR3 contains 14 residues. CDR1 and CDR2 from the germline V gene are ENHRY and SYGVKD. The V and J ends lost 1 base and 8 bases respectively, with 14 bases between them.